Below, 15 T cell receptor beta chains from the same sample are listed, as sequenced in a study of T-cell reconstitution after alpha-beta-depleted transplantation in children. For TCRbeta, the library was prepared with unique molecular identifiers. From the PCR reads, TCRdb called clonotypes with MiXCR, one entry per CDR3 protein. The sample contains over 550,000 distinct CDR3 sequences, approximately 10% of which appear only once. Sequenced material: PBMCs from the stem cell graft donor, taken from the stem cell graft. Receptors were obtained from a human donor who donated a stem cell graft to a child with acute myeloid leukemia.

To note about this clonotype: One end of the junction does not line up with germline, which may come from a read error. The J gene is TRBJ2-7, the V gene TRBV5-1, with TRBD1 matching 10 bases. The CDR3 sequence is 14 residues long. Germline loops: CDR1 SGHRS, CDR2 YFSETQ. The CDR3 reads CARSLGQGLDEQYF. For the CDR3, the DNA is TGCGCCCGCAGCTTGGGACAGGGGCTCGACGAGCAGTACTTC.

This clonotype was recorded many times. This chain connects TRBV7-8 to TRBJ1-5; TRBD1 agrees at 7 bases. CDR1 SGHVS and CDR2 FQNEAQ come from the germline V gene. The CDR3 contains 14 residues. After removal of 5 bases from V and 1 base from J, the junction contained 2 bases not matched to a gene. CDR3 amino acids: CASSNRGSNQPQHF. The CDR3 region has the DNA TGTGCCAGCAGCAACAGGGGAAGCAATCAGCCCCAGCATTTT.

This sequence joins TRBV28 and TRBJ2-7; tentatively, D is TRBD1 (5 bases). The germline V and J ends were trimmed by 8 bases and 1 base, with 12 bases remaining between them. The CDR3 spans 13 residues. From germline, CDR1 is MDHEN and CDR2 SYDVKM. CDR3 coding DNA: TGTGCCAGCCTTACAAGGGGTTCCTACGAGCAGTACTTC. This gives the protein CASLTRGSYEQYF.

This clonotype was found once. This is likely a read error, given that the CDR3 carries no conserved phenylalanine or tryptophan at its end. CDR3 sequence reads: CASTRQGRPVTEAFS. The CDR3 nucleotides are TGTGCCAGCACACGTCAGGGGAGGCCTGTCACTGAAGCTTTCTCT. This chain links TRBV12-3 or TRBV12-4 with TRBJ1-1; perhaps TRBD1 as D (6 bases). The V and J ends lost 7 bases and 4 bases respectively, with 19 bases between them. This CDR3 has 15 amino acids.

This clonotype was detected a few times. This rearrangement joins TRBV20-1 to TRBJ2-7; 11 bases line up with TRBD2. The junction had 6 bases not matched to a gene; V was cut back by 0 bases and J by 5 bases. The CDR3 loop spans 15 amino acids. Germline values: CDR1 DFQATT, CDR2 SNEGSKA (reference sequence). CDR3 nucleotide sequence: TGCAGTGCTAGAGATGGGCTAGCGGGAGGCAACGAGCAGTACTTC. Protein product: CSARDGLAGGNEQYF.

This clonotype was recorded at least ten times. CDR3 loop: CASSLAGGEDTQYF. The CDR3 DNA sequence: TGTGCCAGCAGCTTAGCCGGGGGAGAGGATACGCAGTATTTT. The chain links TRBV7-2 to TRBJ2-3; tentatively, D is TRBD2 (6 bases). The CDR3 extends over 14 amino acids. The germline V and J ends were trimmed by 0 bases and 6 bases, with 10 bases remaining between them. The germline V gene encodes CDR1 SGHTA and CDR2 FQGNSA.

This chain links TRBV29-1 with TRBJ1-5; 9 bases are shared with TRBD1. Germline CDR1 reads SQVTM; CDR2 reads ANQGSEA. The ends lost 7 bases at V and 6 bases at J; junction bases unmatched: 7. This CDR3 is built from 13 residues. The CDR3: CSGTQGAGQPQHF. The CDR3 DNA follows: TGCAGCGGGACACAGGGGGCTGGTCAGCCCCAGCATTTT.

In this sample, this clonotype turned up many times. The rearrangement uses TRBV24-1 and TRBJ2-1, with D possibly matching TRBD1 (6 bases). V was clipped by 6 bases and J by 10 bases, with 18 bases between them. Germline V CDR1 and CDR2: KGHDR, SFDVKD. The CDR3 sequence is 14 residues long. The CDR3 DNA sequence: TGTGCCACCAGTTCTAGGACAGTTCCGAGGGAGCAGTTCTTC. As protein: CATSSRTVPREQFF.

Comment on this clonotype: A much larger clone differs from this one at a single base, so this may be a read error. The gene calls are TRBV12-3 or TRBV12-4 and TRBJ2-7, with 10 nucleotides matching TRBD1. The CDR3 loop spans 19 amino acids. The CDR3 coding sequence is TGTACCAGCAGTCAACCCCCGGGACAGGGGAAGGGCCTCTTATACGAGCAGTACTTC. Translation gives CTSSQPPGQGKGLLYEQYF.

This clonotype has ten or more counts. V is TRBV25-1 and J is TRBJ2-1, with D hard to call. V shed 6 bases and J shed 6 bases, with 9 bases lying between them. The germline gives CDR1 MGHDK, CDR2 SYGVNS. This CDR3 contains 12 residues. CDR3 region: CASRKRSNEQFF. As DNA, the CDR3 is TGTGCCAGCAGGAAGAGAAGCAATGAGCAGTTCTTC.

The chain employs TRBV20-1 and TRBJ2-7; no clear D gene. The germline gives CDR1 DFQATT, CDR2 SNEGSKA (reference sequence). CDR3 size: 15 residues. V dropped 3 bases and J dropped 2 bases, with 17 bases sitting between them. The CDR3 spells CSASSRATSPYEQYF. In DNA, the CDR3 is TGCAGTGCTAGTTCCCGAGCTACATCACCCTACGAGCAGTACTTC.

The table lists this clonotype with many counts. The chain uses TRBV20-1 and TRBJ2-7, with D tentatively TRBD2 (6 bases). Trimming stripped 3 bases from V and 8 bases from J, with 11 bases between. CDR1 and CDR2 from the germline V gene are DFQATT and SNEGSKA (reference sequence). The length of the CDR3 is 11 residues. The CDR3 sequence is CSASHSGKQYF. The CDR3 DNA reads TGCAGTGCTAGCCATAGCGGTAAGCAGTACTTC.

The V gene is TRBV3-1, the J gene TRBJ1-4, with TRBD1 matching over 7 bases. With V trimmed by 2 bases and J by 6 bases, 15 bases remained unmatched. Germline V CDR1 and CDR2: LGHDT, YNNKEL (reference sequence). The CDR3 runs 18 residues. The CDR3 sequence: CASSQLARGLPFDEKLFF. The DNA of the CDR3 is TGTGCCAGCAGCCAACTGGCAAGGGGGCTACCTTTCGATGAAAAACTGTTTTTT.

This chain connects TRBV27 to TRBJ1-3; the D gene is possibly TRBD1 (5 bases). Germline V CDR1 and CDR2: MNHEY, SMNVEV (reference sequence). Trimming left V 6 bases short and J 0 bases short, with 9 bases between. CDR3 length: 14 amino acids. CDR3 nucleotide sequence: TGTGCCAGCAGGGGGGTGTACTCTGGAAACACCATATATTTT. Translating it yields CASRGVYSGNTIYF.

This clonotype was detected many times. This chain links TRBV29-1 with TRBJ2-3; D remains ambiguous. Looked up from germline, CDR1 is SQVTM and CDR2 is ANQGSEA. The CDR3 has 11 amino acids. V was shortened by 5 bases and J by 2 bases, with 5 bases between the two germline ends. The CDR3 reads CSVYLTDTQYF. The CDR3 DNA sequence: TGCAGCGTTTACCTCACAGATACGCAGTATTTT.